This T cell receptor beta chain was found in a study of blood T cell repertoires in COVID-19. Study overall: Nucleic acid was either cDNA or gDNA, and it came from T cells, B-cell-depleted T cells, or PBMCs.

CDR1 and CDR2 from the germline V gene are SGHRS and YFSETQ. The length of the CDR3 is 15 residues. The V end was cut by 0 bases, the J end by 7 bases, with 11 bases between. Sequencing used immunoSEQ multiplex PCR; TCRdb keeps in-frame clones, though not all of them. The sample has around 250,000 clones; approximately 85% are singletons. Across fewer than 25 US areas, participants ranged in age from about 18 to 100 years. The study assigned cohorts using participant-reported clinical history. Donors of Cohort 3 who recovered were those that had two negative PCRs, clearance, or symptom resolution. The sequenced sample consisted of PBMCs or T cells enriched from blood (not recorded which). This chain joins TRBV5-1 and TRBJ1-6, with D possibly being TRBD1 (6 bases). The TCR originated in a woman between 45 and 65 years old who had recovered from COVID-19. The DNA of the CDR3 is TGCGCCAGCAGCTTGGTTTGGACAGAAAATTCACCCCTCCACTTT. As protein: CASSLVWTENSPLHF.